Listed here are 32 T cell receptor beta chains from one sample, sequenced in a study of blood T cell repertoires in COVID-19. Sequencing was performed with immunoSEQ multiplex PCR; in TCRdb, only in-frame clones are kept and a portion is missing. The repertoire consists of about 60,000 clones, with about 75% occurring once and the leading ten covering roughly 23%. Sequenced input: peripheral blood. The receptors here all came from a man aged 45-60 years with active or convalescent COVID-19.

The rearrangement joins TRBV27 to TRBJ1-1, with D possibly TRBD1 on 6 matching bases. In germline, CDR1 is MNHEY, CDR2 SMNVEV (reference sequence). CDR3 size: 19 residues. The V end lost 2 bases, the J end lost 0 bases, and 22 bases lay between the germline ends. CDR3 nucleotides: TGTGCCAGCAGTTTAAGAGGCATACCGGGGGGCACTCTGAACACTGAAGCTTTCTTT. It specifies CASSLRGIPGGTLNTEAFF.

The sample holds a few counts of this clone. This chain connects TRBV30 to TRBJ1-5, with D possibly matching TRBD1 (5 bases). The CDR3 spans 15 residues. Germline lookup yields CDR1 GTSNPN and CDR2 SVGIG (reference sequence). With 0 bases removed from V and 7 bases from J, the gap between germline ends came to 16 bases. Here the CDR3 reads CAWSVGRRGGQPQHF. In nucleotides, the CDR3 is TGTGCCTGGAGTGTCGGCAGGCGGGGGGGGCAGCCCCAGCATTTT.

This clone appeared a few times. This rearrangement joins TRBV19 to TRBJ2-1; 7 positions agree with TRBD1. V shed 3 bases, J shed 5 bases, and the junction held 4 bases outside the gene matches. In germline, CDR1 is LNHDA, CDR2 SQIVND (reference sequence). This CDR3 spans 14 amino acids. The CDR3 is CASSIYGTDNEQFF. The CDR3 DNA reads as TGTGCCAGTAGTATTTATGGGACAGACAATGAGCAGTTCTTC.

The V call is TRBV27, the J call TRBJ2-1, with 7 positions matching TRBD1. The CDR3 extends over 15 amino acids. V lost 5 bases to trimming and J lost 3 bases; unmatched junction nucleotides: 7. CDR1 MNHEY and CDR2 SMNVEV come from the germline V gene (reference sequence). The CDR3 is CASSPRTGLYNEQFF. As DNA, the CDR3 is TGTGCCAGCAGTCCAAGGACAGGCCTCTACAATGAGCAGTTCTTC.

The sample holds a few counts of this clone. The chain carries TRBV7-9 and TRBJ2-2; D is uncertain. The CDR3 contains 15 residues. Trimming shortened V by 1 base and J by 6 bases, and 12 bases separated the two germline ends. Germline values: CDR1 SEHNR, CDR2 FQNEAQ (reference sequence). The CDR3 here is CASSLGQQDPGELFF. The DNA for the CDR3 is TGTGCCAGCAGCTTAGGTCAGCAGGATCCCGGGGAGCTGTTTTTT.

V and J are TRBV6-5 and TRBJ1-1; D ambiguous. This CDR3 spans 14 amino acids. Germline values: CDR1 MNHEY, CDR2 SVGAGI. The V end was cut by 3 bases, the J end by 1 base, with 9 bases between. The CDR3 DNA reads TGTGCCAGCAGTTATTCCCAGGAGAACACTGAAGCTTTCTTT. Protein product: CASSYSQENTEAFF.

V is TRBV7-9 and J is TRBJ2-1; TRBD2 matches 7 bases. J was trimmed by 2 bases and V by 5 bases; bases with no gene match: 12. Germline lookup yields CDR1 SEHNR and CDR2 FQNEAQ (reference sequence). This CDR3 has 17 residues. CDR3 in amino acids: CASSPTWREGTYNEQFF. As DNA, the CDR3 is TGTGCCAGCAGCCCTACCTGGAGGGAGGGGACCTACAATGAGCAGTTCTTC.

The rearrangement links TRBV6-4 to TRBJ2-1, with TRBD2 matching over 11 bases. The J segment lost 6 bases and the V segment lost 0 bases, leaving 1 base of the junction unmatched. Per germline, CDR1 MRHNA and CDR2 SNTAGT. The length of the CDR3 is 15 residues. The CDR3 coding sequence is TGTGCCAGCAGTGACTCTAGCGGGGGGGCCAATGAGCAGTTCTTC. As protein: CASSDSSGGANEQFF.

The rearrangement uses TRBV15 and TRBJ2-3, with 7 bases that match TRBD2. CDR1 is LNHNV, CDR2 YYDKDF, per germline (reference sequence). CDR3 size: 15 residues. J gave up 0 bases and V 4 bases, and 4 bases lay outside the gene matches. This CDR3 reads CATSKRGGSTDTQYF. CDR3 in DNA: TGTGCCACCAGCAAGCGGGGCGGGAGCACAGATACGCAGTATTTT.

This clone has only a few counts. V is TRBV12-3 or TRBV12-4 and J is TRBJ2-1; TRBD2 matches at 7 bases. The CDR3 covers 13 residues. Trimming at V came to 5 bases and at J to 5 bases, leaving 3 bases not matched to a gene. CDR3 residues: CASSVLANNEQFF. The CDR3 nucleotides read TGTGCCAGCAGTGTACTAGCGAACAATGAGCAGTTCTTC.

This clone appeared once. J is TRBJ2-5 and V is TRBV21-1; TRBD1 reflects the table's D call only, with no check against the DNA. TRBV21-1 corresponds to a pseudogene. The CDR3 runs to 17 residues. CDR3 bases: TGTGCCAGCAGCAAAGGACGGACAGGGAAAGGGGAAGAGACCCAGTACTTC. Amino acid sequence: CASSKGRTGKGEETQYF.

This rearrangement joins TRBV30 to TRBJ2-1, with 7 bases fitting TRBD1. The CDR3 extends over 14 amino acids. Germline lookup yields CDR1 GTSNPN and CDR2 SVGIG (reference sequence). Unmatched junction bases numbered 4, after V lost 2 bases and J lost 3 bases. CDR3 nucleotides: TGTGCCTGGAGTAGAGGGGGCCTCTACAATGAGCAGTTCTTC. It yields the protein CAWSRGGLYNEQFF.

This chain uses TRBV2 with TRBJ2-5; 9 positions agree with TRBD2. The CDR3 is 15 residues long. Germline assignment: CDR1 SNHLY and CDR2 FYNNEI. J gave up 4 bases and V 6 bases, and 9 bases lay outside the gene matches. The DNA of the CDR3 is TGTGCCAGCAGAGTATCCGGGACTAGCAGAGAGACCCAGTACTTC. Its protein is CASRVSGTSRETQYF.

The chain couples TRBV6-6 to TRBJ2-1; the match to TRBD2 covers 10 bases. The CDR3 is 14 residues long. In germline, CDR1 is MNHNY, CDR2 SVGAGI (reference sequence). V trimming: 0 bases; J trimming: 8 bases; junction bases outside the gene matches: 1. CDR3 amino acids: CASSYSGTSDEQFF. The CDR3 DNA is TGTGCCAGCAGTTACTCGGGGACTAGCGATGAGCAGTTCTTC.

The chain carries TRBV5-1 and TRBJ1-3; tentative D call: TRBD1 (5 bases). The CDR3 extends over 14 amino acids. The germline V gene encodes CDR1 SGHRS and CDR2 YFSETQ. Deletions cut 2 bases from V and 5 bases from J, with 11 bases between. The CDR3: CASSFESGRNTIYF. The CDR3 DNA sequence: TGCGCCAGCAGCTTTGAGTCAGGGAGAAACACCATATATTTT.

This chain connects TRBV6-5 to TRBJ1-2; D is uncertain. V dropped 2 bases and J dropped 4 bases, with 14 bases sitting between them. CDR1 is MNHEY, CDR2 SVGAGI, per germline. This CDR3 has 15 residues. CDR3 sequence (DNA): TGTGCCAGCAGTTACAAGGAGGGATCCATCTATGGCTACACCTTC. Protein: CASSYKEGSIYGYTF.

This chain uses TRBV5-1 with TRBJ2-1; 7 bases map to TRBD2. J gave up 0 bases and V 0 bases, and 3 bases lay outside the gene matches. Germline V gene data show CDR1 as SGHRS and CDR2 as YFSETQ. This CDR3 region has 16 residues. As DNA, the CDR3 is TGCGCCAGCAGCTTGGGGACTAGTAGCTCCTACAATGAGCAGTTCTTC. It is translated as CASSLGTSSSYNEQFF.

Here the CDR3 reads CASSYTPGTSGAQETQYF. The CDR3, as DNA: TGTGCCAGCAGTTACACCCCCGGGACTAGCGGAGCCCAAGAGACCCAGTACTTC. The chain recombines TRBV6-2 or TRBV6-3 with TRBJ2-5; 11 bases are a match to TRBD2. There are 18 residues in the CDR3. The germline gives CDR1 MNHEY, CDR2 SVGEGT. Trimming took 2 bases from V and 1 from J; bases not matched to a gene: 9.

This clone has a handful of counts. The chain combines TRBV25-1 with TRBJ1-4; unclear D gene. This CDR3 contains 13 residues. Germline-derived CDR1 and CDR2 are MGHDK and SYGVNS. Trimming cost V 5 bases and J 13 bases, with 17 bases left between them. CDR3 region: CASSTTGSTALFF. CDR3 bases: TGTGCCAGCAGTACTACCGGGTCTACCGCACTGTTTTTT. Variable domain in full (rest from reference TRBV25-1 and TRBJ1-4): EADIYQTPRYLVIGTGKKITLECSQTMGHDKMYWYQQDPGMELHLIHYSYGVNSTEKGDLSSESTVSRIRTEHFPLTLESARPSHTSQYLCASSTTGSTALFFGSGTQLSVL.

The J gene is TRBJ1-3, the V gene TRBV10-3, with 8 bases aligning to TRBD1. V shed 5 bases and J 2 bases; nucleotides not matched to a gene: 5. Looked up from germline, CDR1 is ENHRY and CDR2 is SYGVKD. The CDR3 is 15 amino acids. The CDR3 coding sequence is TGTGCCATCAGTCAGAACAGGGGGGCTGGAAACACCATATATTTT. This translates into CAISQNRGAGNTIYF.

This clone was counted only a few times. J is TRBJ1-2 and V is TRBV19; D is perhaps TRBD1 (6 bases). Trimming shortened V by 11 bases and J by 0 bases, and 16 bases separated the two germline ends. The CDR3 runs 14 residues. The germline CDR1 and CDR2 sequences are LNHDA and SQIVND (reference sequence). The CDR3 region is CACSRTATNYGYTF. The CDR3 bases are TGTGCCTGTTCGAGGACAGCCACTAACTATGGCTACACCTTC.

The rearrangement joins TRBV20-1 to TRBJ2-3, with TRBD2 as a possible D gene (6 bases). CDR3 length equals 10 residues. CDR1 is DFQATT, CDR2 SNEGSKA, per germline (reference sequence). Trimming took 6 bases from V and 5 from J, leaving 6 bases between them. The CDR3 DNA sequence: TGCAGTGCGGGACTAGATACGCAGTATTTT. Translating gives CSAGLDTQYF.

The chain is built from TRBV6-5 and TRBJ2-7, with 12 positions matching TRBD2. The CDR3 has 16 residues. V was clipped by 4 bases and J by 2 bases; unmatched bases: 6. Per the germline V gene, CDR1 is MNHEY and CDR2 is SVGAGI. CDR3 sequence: CASSSLAGGPTYEQYF. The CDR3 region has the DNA TGTGCCAGCAGTTCTCTAGCGGGAGGGCCCACCTACGAGCAGTACTTC.

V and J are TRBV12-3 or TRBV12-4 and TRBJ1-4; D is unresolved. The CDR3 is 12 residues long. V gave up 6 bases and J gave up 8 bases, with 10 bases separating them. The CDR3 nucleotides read TGTGCCAGCAGAAGATCGGGGGAAAAACTGTTTTTT. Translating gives CASRRSGEKLFF.

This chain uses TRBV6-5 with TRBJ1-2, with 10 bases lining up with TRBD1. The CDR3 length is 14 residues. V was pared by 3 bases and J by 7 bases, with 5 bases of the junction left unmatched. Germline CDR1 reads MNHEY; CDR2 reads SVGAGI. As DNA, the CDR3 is TGTGCCAGCAGTTATGGGACAGGGGCAGGTGGCTACACCTTC. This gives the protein CASSYGTGAGGYTF.

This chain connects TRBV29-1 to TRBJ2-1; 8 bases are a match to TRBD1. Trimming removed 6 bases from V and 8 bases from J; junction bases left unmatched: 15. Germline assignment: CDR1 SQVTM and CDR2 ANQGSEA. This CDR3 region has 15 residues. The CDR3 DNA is TGCAGCGTGCAAGGGGGAACAGGGGGAATCGATGAGCAGTTCTTC. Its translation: CSVQGGTGGIDEQFF.

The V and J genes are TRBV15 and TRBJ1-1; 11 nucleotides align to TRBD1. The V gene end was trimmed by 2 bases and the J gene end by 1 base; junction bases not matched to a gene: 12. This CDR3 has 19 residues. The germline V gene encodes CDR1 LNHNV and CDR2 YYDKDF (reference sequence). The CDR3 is CATSRKGTGGLGANTEAFF. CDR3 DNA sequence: TGTGCCACCAGCAGAAAAGGGACAGGGGGATTGGGGGCGAACACTGAAGCTTTCTTT. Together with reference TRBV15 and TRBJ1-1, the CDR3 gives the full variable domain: DAMVIQNPRYQVTQFGKPVTLSCSQTLNHNVMYWYQQKSSQAPKLLFHYYDKDFNNEADTPDNFQSRRPNTSFCFLDIRSPGLGDTAMYLCATSRKGTGGLGANTEAFFGQGTRLTVV.

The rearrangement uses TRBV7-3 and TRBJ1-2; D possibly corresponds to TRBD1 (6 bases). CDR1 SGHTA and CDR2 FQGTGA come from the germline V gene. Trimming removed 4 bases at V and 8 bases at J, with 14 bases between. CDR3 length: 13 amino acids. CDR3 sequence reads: CASSSGTLEGYTF. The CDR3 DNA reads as TGTGCCAGCAGCTCCGGGACACTAGAAGGCTACACCTTC. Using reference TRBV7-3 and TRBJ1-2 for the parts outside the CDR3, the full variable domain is GAGVSQTPSNKVTEKGKYVELRCDPISGHTALYWYRQSLGQGPEFLIYFQGTGAADDSGLPNDRFFAVRPEGSVSTLKIQRTERGDSAVYLCASSSGTLEGYTFGSGTRLTVV.

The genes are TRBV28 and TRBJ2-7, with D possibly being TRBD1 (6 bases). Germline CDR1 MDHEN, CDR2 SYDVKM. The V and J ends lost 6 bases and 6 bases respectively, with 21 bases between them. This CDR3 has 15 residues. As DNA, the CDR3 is TGTGCCAGCAGGGGTAACCCTGGGGGCGCGGCCGAGCAGTACTTC. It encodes CASRGNPGGAAEQYF.

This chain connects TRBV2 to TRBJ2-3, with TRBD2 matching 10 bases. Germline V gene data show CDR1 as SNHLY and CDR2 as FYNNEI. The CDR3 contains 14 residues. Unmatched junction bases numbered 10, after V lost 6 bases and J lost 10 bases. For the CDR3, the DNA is TGTGCCAGCAGAGCGGGGGGGCCACGTCCCCCGCAGTATTTT. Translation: CASRAGGPRPPQYF.

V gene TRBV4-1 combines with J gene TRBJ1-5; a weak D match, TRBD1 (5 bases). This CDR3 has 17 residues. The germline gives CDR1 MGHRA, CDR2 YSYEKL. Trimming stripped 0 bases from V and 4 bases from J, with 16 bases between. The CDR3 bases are TGCGCCAGCAGCCAAGAAGGGTCACAACAGGCTAATCAGCCCCAGCATTTT. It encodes CASSQEGSQQANQPQHF.

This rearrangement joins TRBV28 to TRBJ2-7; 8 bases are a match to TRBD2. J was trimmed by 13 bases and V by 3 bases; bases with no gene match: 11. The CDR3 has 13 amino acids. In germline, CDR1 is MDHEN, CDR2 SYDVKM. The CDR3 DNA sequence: TGTGCCAGCAGTTTTTGGCGTACTAGCGGCAACTACTTC. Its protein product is CASSFWRTSGNYF.